This T cell receptor beta chain was identified in a study of regulatory T cells in long-lasting Graves disease. Overall study results and limits: TCR diversity was lower in persistent Graves' patients than in newly diagnosed ones.

Described time point: newly diagnosed GD, antithyroid drugs for less than 3 months. Construction of the TCR library relied on RNA isolated from PBMCs. A few counts support this clonotype. Antigen unknown. To make TCR beta libraries, researchers used iRepertoire HTBI primers and Arm-PCR of CDR3 regions. TCRdb fed the multiplex PCR reads into MiXCR, producing one record per CDR3 protein. The sample includes 550,000 to 700,000 distinct CDR3 sequences, about 16% of them seen just once. CDR1 is LGHDT and CDR2 is YNNKEL in the germline V gene (reference sequence). V lost 6 bases and J lost 4, with 13 bases in between. CDR3 length equals 13 residues. The data also belong to a second study, concerning T cells in Graves' hyperthyroidism and ophthalmopathy. This second study says: Among thyroid clonotypes expanded above 0.001, most also appeared in blood.

The genes are TRBV3-1 and TRBJ2-7; D possibly matches TRBD1 or TRBD2 (5 bases each). The TCR originated in a man between 18 and 29 years old with Graves disease. The sequenced sample was peripheral blood mononuclear cells (PBMCs), obtained at new diagnosis, from a patient treated with antithyroid drugs. CDR3 sequence reads: CASSREGRYEQYF. The CDR3 nucleotides read TGTGCCAGCAGTCGTGAGGGGAGATACGAGCAGTACTTC.